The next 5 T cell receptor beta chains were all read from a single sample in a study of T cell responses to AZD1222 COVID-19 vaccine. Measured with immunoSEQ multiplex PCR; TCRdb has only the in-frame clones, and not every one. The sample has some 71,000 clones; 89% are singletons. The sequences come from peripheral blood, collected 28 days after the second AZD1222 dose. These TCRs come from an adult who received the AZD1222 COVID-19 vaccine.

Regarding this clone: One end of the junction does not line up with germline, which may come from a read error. CDR3 sequence reads: CASSLGTNLGF. In DNA, the CDR3 is TGTGCCAGCAGCTTGGGGACCAATTTGGGTTTT. J is TRBJ1-1 and V is TRBV7-2; a possible D gene is TRBD1 (5 bases). Germline V gene data show CDR1 as SGHTA and CDR2 as FQGNSA. The CDR3 runs 11 residues.

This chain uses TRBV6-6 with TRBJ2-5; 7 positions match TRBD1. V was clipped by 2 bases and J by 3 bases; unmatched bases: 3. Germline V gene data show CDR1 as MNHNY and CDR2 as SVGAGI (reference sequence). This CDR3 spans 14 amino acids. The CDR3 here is CASSYRGQKETQYF. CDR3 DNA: TGTGCCAGCAGTTACCGGGGACAGAAAGAGACCCAGTACTTC.

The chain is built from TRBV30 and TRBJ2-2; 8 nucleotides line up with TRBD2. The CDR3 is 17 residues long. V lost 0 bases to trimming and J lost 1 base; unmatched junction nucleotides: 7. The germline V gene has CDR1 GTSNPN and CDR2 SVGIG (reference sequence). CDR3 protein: CAWSVRAGDLNTGELFF. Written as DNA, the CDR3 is TGTGCCTGGAGTGTACGAGCGGGAGACCTGAACACCGGGGAGCTGTTTTTT.

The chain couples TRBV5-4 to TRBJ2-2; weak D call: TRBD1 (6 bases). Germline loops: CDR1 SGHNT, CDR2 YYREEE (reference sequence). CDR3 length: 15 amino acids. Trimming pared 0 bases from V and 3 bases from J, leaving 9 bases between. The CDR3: CASSLARGDTGELFF. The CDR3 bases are TGTGCCAGCAGCTTGGCCAGGGGCGACACCGGGGAGCTGTTTTTT.

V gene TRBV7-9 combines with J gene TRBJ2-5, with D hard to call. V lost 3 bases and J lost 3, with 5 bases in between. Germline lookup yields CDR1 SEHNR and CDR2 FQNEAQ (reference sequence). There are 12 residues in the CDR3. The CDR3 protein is CASSFGEETQYF. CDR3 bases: TGTGCCAGCAGCTTTGGTGAAGAGACCCAGTACTTC.